This T cell receptor (beta chain) emerged from a study of shared clonotypes between healthy human individuals (dated by TCRdb to the early 2020s). In the study overall: The cohort included a few men and two women between 18 and 49 years of age. Libraries were prepared and TCR repertoires were sequenced by different laboratories using diverse techniques, in order to increase sequencing depth and limit assay-specific biases. For each donor, CD4 naive and CD4 memory were each given three plates, CD8 naive was given two plates, and CD8 memory was given one plate. To estimate repertoire size and how much clonotypes are shared between individuals, the study performed deep sequencing of blood TCR repertoires from 4 to 6 healthy adults. Per donor, leukapheresis produced somewhere between about 0.94 and 9.5 billion PBMCs.

Overall results and qualifications from the work: Based on pairwise subsampling, the degree of clonotype sharing among donors was expected to be affected by sequencing depth. Even with the large sequencing depth, rarefaction of the sorted-subset datasets indicated that sequencing was incomplete. Larger estimated clonotype richness was generally found for naive subsets than for memory subsets. Compared with non-shared clonotypes, clonotypes shared by all four sorted-subset donors had higher generation probabilities. Because the study included a small number of donors, the genetic and exposure-history diversity represented was limited. When a few donors were compared, the shared fraction of clonotypes was about 5.4% for naive CD4, about 4% for naive CD8, 2.3% for memory CD4, and 0.35% to 0.4% for memory CD8. Sampling was restricted to blood, and TCR repertoires in tissue are likely to differ from TCR repertoires in blood.

TCR CDR3 regions were amplified from genomic DNA by multiplex PCR using the deep immunoSEQ assay. For each cell subset, the extracted genomic DNA was distributed evenly across all wells of several immunoSEQ 96-well plates, and each plate served as one replicate. For sorted subsets, 150 to 250 ng genomic DNA, equal to about 30,000 T cell genomes, was loaded into each replicate PCR. Purified libraries were quantified with a Qubit 3.0 fluorometer, sized on a Bioanalyzer 2100, and re-quantified with the KAPA Library Quantification kit. Each immunoSEQ 96-well plate was sequenced on its own single-read 150-cycle Illumina NextSeq 550 flow cell. In the source study's methods: The immunoSEQ output contained only junctional sequences without quality scores, so filtering could not match that applied to full-length reads. To assign V/J genes and CDR3, sequences were annotated against IMGT germline references using PyIR, a Python wrapper for IgBLAST v1.9. Reads were filtered out if the reads had weak V/J assignments (E-value above 1e-6), no CDR3, stop codons, out-of-frame junctions, or ambiguous translated residues. V3J clonotypes were defined as sequences sharing the same inferred V gene, J gene, and CDR3 amino acid sequence. Percentage overlap between repertoires was computed as shared unique clonotypes divided by the size of the smaller repertoire. Richness of each repertoire was evaluated using RTK rarefaction, the Chao1 estimator, and Recon v2.1 estimates of unobserved clonotypes. For all TCRbeta clonotypes obtained by the gDNA method from a handful of donors, generation probabilities were computed with OLGA. The table comes from immuneACCESS by way of TCRdb, which keeps in-frame sequences with V and J called. Part of the clones is missing from these tables; in studies checked, under half for an unresolved V gene and the rest for unknown reasons. Clonal size and the V and J genes are those of that table, whereas D and trimming came from the DNA. In all, the sample holds 300,000 to 400,000 clones, and approximately 79% of those were seen once. 10% to 13% of the sample comes from the top ten.

This clone has a single count. Its cognate antigen has yet to be identified. The input lacks base qualities; no much larger clone sits a single base away. The donors were healthy, HIV-negative adults with no recently reported acute infections or vaccinations. Every donor was a Caucasian adult residing in Nashville, Tennessee, USA. CD4+ T cells were enriched by magnetic negative selection; naive cells were then positively selected on CD45RA, and the negative fraction formed the memory subset. Blood was collected by leukapheresis, and PBMCs were isolated by Ficoll-Histopaque density gradient centrifugation and then cryopreserved in liquid nitrogen vapor phase. Analytical flow cytometry was used to check the purity and quantity of every magnetically sorted T cell population. From each sorted fraction, genomic DNA was isolated and quantified by UV absorbance on a Nanodrop 2000c. V loses 4 bases, J loses 0 bases, and the germline ends lie 10 bases apart. From the cysteine up to the phenylalanine, the CDR3 has a length of 15 residues. Only CDR3 DNA remains: 45 bases, in frame from the first base. From the germline V gene, CDR1 is SGHTA and CDR2 is FQGNSA.

The V and J genes are TRBV7-2 and TRBJ2-1, with the D segment identity uncertain. Sequenced material: memory CD4+ T cells sorted from blood. This specimen's cell subset or site label, per the study, means: CD45RA-negative fraction. The TCR comes from a man aged 30 to 45 in good health. The CDR3 region: CASSSWTSSYNEQFF. At the DNA level, the sequence is TGTGCCAGCAGCTCATGGACGAGCTCCTACAATGAGCAGTTCTTC.